This T cell receptor (beta chain) came from a study of shared clonotypes between healthy human individuals. Background on the study: For every donor, three CD4 naive, three CD4 memory, two CD8 naive and one CD8 memory plates were used.

Comment on this clone: Its antigen is not known.

At the deep level, the assay was run. For each subset, genomic DNA was distributed in equal portions over several immunoSEQ plates. The protocol was immunoSEQ multiplex PCR, while the TCRdb copy is restricted to in-frame clones and leaves out a portion. The sample lists approximately 2.5 million clones, approximately 92% seen once, with 0.14% in the top ten. Study-wide results and limits: When naive CD4 clonotypes were compared across a handful of donors, about 4.8% were shared.

The sequence was obtained from a man aged 18 to 29 in good health. Specimen: naive CD4+ T cells sorted from blood. Indicated subset: CD45RA+ positively selected.

Written as DNA, the CDR3 is TGTGCCAGCAGTTTAAGGTGGCAGCTCTACGAGCAGTACTTC. Its translation: CASSLRWQLYEQYF. The V call is TRBV28, the J call TRBJ2-7; no definite D call. V lost 2 bases to trimming and J lost 3 bases, with 11 bases between them. The germline V gene encodes CDR1 MDHEN and CDR2 SYDVKM. CDR3 length: 14 amino acids.